What follows describes a single T cell receptor beta chain. Its specificity is not known. The unsorted samples took roughly 100 million PBMCs to get genomic DNA. The trim removed 4 bases at V and 4 bases at J, leaving 6 bases unmatched. The CDR3 consists of 16 residues. The germline V gene encodes CDR1 SGHDT and CDR2 YYEEEE. TCRdb keeps only in-frame clones here, not all; method: immunoSEQ multiplex PCR. The table records about 600,000 clones, around three quarters of them present only once. These data originate in a study of shared clonotypes between healthy human individuals. Findings of the study overall: The researchers took only blood, and tissue repertoires probably look different. An anticipated effect of sequencing depth on clonotype sharing among donors was recognized.

The V gene is TRBV5-6, the J gene TRBJ2-3; 13 bases are a match to TRBD2. Sequenced input: PBMCs. The receptor's source is a woman aged 40 to 50 in good health. Some clones in this sample may be carry-over from other donors' samples. CDR3: CASSNAGTSGADTQYF. CDR3 nucleotides: TGTGCCAGCAGCAACGCCGGGACTAGCGGGGCAGATACGCAGTATTTT. Looking up the rest from reference TRBV5-6 and TRBJ2-3 gives the full variable domain: DAGVTQSPTHLIKTRGQQVTLRCSPKSGHDTVSWYQQALGQGPQFIFQYYEEEERQRGNFPDRFSGHQFPNYSSELNVNALLLGDSALYLCASSNAGTSGADTQYFGPGTRLTVL.